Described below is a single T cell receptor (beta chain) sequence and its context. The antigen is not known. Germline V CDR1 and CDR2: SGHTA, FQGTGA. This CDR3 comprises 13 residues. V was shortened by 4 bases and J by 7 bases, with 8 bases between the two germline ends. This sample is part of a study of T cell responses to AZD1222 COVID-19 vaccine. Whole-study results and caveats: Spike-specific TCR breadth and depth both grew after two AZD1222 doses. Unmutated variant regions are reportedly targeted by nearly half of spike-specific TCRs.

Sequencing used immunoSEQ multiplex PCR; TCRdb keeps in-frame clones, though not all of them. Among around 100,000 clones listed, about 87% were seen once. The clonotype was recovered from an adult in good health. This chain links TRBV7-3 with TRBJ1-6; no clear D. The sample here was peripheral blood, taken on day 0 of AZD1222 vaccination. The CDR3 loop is CASSSVPNSPLHF. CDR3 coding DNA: TGTGCCAGCAGCTCCGTACCGAATTCACCCCTCCACTTT.